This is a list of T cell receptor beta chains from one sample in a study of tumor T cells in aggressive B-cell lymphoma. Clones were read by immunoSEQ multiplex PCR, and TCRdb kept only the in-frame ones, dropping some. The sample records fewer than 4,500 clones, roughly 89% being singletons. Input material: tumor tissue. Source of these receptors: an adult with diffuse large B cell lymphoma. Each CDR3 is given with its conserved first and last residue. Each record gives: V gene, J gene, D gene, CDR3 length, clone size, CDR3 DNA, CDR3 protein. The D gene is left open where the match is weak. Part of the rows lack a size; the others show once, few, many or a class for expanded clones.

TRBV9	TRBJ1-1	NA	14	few	TGTGCCAGCAGCCCTCGAACAGGGAACACTGAAGCTTTCTTT	CASSPRTGNTEAFF
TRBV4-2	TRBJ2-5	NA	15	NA	TGTGCCAGCAGCCAACAAAGTGGCGGGCCCGAGACCCAGTACTTC	CASSQQSGGPETQYF
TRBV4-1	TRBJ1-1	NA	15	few	TGCGCCAGCAGCAGAGGTTATGGGGCAGACACTGAAGCTTTCTTT	CASSRGYGADTEAFF
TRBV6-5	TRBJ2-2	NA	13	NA	TGTGCCAGCAGCAGGGGGAACACCGGGGAGCTGTTTTTT	CASSRGNTGELFF
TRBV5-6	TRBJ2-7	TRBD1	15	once	TGTGCCAGCAGCTTATTCCGGGACAGAAGTCTGGAGCAGTACTTC	CASSLFRDRSLEQYF
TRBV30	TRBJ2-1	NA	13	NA	TGTGCCTACGAGGAGGACCGATACAATGAGCAGTTCTTC	CAYEEDRYNEQFF
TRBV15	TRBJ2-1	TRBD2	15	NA	TGTGCCACCAGCAGAGGTCTAGCGGAATACAATGAGCAGTTCTTC	CATSRGLAEYNEQFF
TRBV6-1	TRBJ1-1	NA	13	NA	TGTGCCAGCAGTGAAGGATGGGCCACTGAAGCTTTCTTT	CASSEGWATEAFF
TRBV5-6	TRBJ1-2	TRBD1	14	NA	TGTGCCAGCACCCTCCTGCAGGGGGCGATTGGCTACACCTTC	CASTLLQGAIGYTF
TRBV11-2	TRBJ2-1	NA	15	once	TGTGCCAGCAGCGATATCGGTACTGACTACAATGAGCAGTTCTTC	CASSDIGTDYNEQFF
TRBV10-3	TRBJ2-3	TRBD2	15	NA	TGTGCCATCAGTCCCGGACTAGCGGGAGGGGATACGCAGTATTTT	CAISPGLAGGDTQYF
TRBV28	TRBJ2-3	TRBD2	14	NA	TGTGCCAGCAGCGGGGGGGTTTCGAGGGATACGCAGTATTTT	CASSGGVSRDTQYF
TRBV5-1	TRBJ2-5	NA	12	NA	TGCGCCAGCAGTATCGACCAAGAGACCCAGTACTTC	CASSIDQETQYF
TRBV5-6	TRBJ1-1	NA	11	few	TGTGCCAGCAGCTGGGGGGTTGAAGCTTTCTTT	CASSWGVEAFF
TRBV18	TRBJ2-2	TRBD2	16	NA	TGTGCCAGCTCTTCCCTACTAGCGGGAGTGACCGGGGAGCTGTTTTTT	CASSSLLAGVTGELFF
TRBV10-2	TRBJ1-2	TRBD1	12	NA	TGCGCCACCTCAGGGGGAGGAGAGGGCTACACCTTC	CATSGGGEGYTF
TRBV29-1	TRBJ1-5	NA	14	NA	TGCAGCGGTACCCTAGGCTATAGCAATCAGCCCCAGCATTTT	CSGTLGYSNQPQHF
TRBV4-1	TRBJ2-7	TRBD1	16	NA	TGCGCCAGCAGCCAACTAGCGACAGGGGGCGGTTACGAGCAGTACTTC	CASSQLATGGGYEQYF